This T cell receptor (beta chain) was recovered during a study of cytomegalovirus exposure and HLA in healthy donors. PCR used 60 Vbeta primers and 13 Jbeta primers. The assay was immunoSEQ multiplex PCR, and TCRdb's table has in-frame clones only and misses some. The table records about 130,000 clones, approximately 17% of them present only once. The receptor was derived from a female donor in good health and CMV-seropositive. Sequenced sample: PBMCs.

CDR3 in amino acids: CASSPGEQGIPSYEQYF. CDR3 in DNA: TGTGCCAGCAGCCCTGGGGAACAGGGCATACCATCCTACGAGCAGTACTTC. The V and J genes are TRBV7-9 and TRBJ2-7, with a weak D call TRBD1 (6 bases). CDR3 size: 17 residues. Trimming stripped 5 bases from V and 1 base from J, with 21 bases between. In germline, CDR1 is SEHNR, CDR2 FQNEAQ (reference sequence).